Below, 8 T cell receptor beta chains from the same sample are listed, as sequenced in a study of cytomegalovirus exposure and HLA in healthy donors. Use of 60 Vbeta and 13 Jbeta primers characterized the PCR. Sequenced by immunoSEQ multiplex PCR; TCRdb stores in-frame clones only, minus some. The sample has around 200,000 clones, 75% to 85% seen once. Sequencing used PBMCs. Every receptor here comes from a girl between 10 and 17 years old in good health and CMV-seronegative.

The V and J genes are TRBV30 and TRBJ2-7; 7 nucleotides align to TRBD1. Trimming cost V 5 bases and J 2 bases; bases outside gene matches: 18. The CDR3 contains 17 residues. Germline CDR1 GTSNPN, CDR2 SVGIG (reference sequence). CDR3 loop: CAWSEGGLTPWTYEQYF. In DNA form, the CDR3 reads TGTGCCTGGTCCGAAGGGGGCTTGACCCCTTGGACCTACGAGCAGTACTTC. Filled out from reference TRBV30 and TRBJ2-7, the complete variable domain reads SQTIHQWPATLVQPVGSPLSLECTVEGTSNPNLYWYRQAAGRGLQLLFYSVGIGQISSEVPQNLSASRPQDRQFILSSKKLLLSDSGFYLCAWSEGGLTPWTYEQYFGPGTRLTVT.

This rearrangement joins TRBV28 to TRBJ1-2, with 7 bases identical to TRBD1. This CDR3 has 14 residues. The germline CDR1 and CDR2 sequences are MDHEN and SYDVKM. With 6 bases clipped from V and 0 bases from J, the junction kept 4 bases outside the gene matches. CDR3 in DNA: TGTGCCAGCAGAAGGACAGGAGCTAACTATGGCTACACCTTC. It codes for CASRRTGANYGYTF.

The chain couples TRBV18 to TRBJ1-1; tentatively, D is TRBD1 (6 bases). V lost 0 bases to trimming and J lost 4 bases, with 12 bases between them. CDR1 KGHSH and CDR2 LQKENI come from the germline V gene. This CDR3 comprises 15 residues. CDR3 DNA sequence: TGTGCCAGCTCACCACCCCACAGGGTGGGCACTGAAGCTTTCTTT. Residues: CASSPPHRVGTEAFF.

The rearrangement links TRBV28 to TRBJ2-7, with D hard to call. Trimming took off 6 bases at V and 0 bases at J, with 12 bases between the two ends. This CDR3 region has 14 residues. CDR1 MDHEN and CDR2 SYDVKM come from the germline V gene. The CDR3 nucleotides are TGTGCCAGCAGCTCCAGGAAATCCTCCTACGAGCAGTACTTC. Protein sequence: CASSSRKSSYEQYF. The full variable domain, in which reference TRBV28 and TRBJ2-7 provide the parts outside the CDR3, is DVKVTQSSRYLVKRTGEKVFLECVQDMDHENMFWYRQDPGLGLRLIYFSYDVKMKEKGDIPEGYSVSREKKERFSLILESASTNQTSMYLCASSSRKSSYEQYFGPGTRLTVT.

There are a few counts of this clone. The J gene is TRBJ1-1, the V gene TRBV25-1, with D unclear. Trimming removed 8 bases at V and 7 bases at J, with 14 bases between. Germline V lookup: CDR1 MGHDK, CDR2 SYGVNS. The CDR3 has 12 residues. CDR3 nucleotides: TGTGCCAGCCAAGAAACCCCCGGTGAAGCTTTCTTT. Translated, it gives CASQETPGEAFF.

The chain has TRBV6-5 and TRBJ1-6; the D gene is possibly TRBD1 (6 bases). Trimming cost V 5 bases and J 14 bases, with 19 bases left between them. This CDR3 has 14 amino acids. CDR1 and CDR2 (germline): MNHEY, SVGAGI. The DNA for the CDR3 is TGTGCCAGCAGTCGTGGACAGATAATTCAGACCCTCCACTTT. Translated: CASSRGQIIQTLHF.

This rearrangement joins TRBV19 to TRBJ2-3, with 9 bases matching TRBD2. Trimming at V came to 3 bases and at J to 1 base, leaving 2 bases not matched to a gene. CDR1 and CDR2 (germline): LNHDA, SQIVND (reference sequence). This CDR3 is 15 amino acids long. CDR3: CASSIIAGGTDTQYF. As DNA, the CDR3 is TGTGCCAGTAGTATCATAGCGGGGGGCACAGATACGCAGTATTTT.

V usage is TRBV18 and J usage is TRBJ1-2, with 11 bases matching TRBD1. The V and J ends lost 2 bases and 7 bases, in that order; junction bases with no gene match: 6. CDR3 size: 15 residues. Germline V gene data show CDR1 as KGHSH and CDR2 as LQKENI. The CDR3 DNA sequence: TGTGCCAGCTCACCAAAGCCGGACAGGGGGCTTGGCTACACCTTC. It is translated as CASSPKPDRGLGYTF.